This note documents a single TCR beta chain sequence. CDR1 is MGHRA, CDR2 YSYEKL, per germline. Deletions cut 4 bases from V and 7 bases from J, with 16 bases between. There are 15 residues in the CDR3. Method: immunoSEQ multiplex PCR; TCRdb's copy keeps in-frame clones and lacks some. This sample has under 150,000 clones, with about 93% found just once. These data are taken from a study of control samples from healthy donors and cancer patients. The receptor comes from a man aged 25 to 45 in good health. This chain links TRBV4-1 with TRBJ2-2; D gene ambiguous. Material for sequencing was blood. The CDR3 DNA follows: TGCGCCAGCAGCCCCAGAGTGGGTCTGCTCGGGGAGCTGTTTTTT. Amino acid sequence: CASSPRVGLLGELFF.